The 20 T cell receptor beta chains below were found in one sample sequenced in a study of STAT3 mutations in large granular lymphocyte leukemia. General study results and limits: Every T-LGLL patient had at least one immunodominant TCRbeta clonotype.

No cognate antigen is known for these TCRs. Profiling relied on immunoSEQ multiplex PCR, and the TCRdb table lists in-frame clones only, not all of them. Its listing shows roughly 2,500 clones. Sequencing was done on a sample of PBMCs. The receptors originated from a human donor with T large granular lymphocyte leukemia. The donor label of this sample is uncertain. Some clones in this sample may be carry-over from other donors' samples.

In the case of this clone: As the CDR3 is not closed by the conserved phenylalanine or tryptophan, this likely results from a read error. It is unclear where the CDR3 begins or ends on the DNA, so no DNA is shown, and the CDR3 is as TCRdb lists it. The V call is TRBV10-1, the J call TRBJ2-1; TRBD2 was called by the table and not checked on the DNA. With termini counted, the CDR3 has 13 amino acids. CDR1 WNHNN and CDR2 SYGVQD come from the germline V gene (reference sequence). The CDR3 sequence is CASSEIRSGRVNE.

A word on this clone: In this CDR3 the conserved last residue, phenylalanine or tryptophan, is missing, so a read error is likely. No DNA is shown, since the ends of the CDR3 on it are uncertain; the CDR3 is the one TCRdb lists. The V and J genes are TRBV6-1 and TRBJ2-1; the table's D call TRBD1 went unverified against the DNA. Including both end residues, the CDR3 is 12 amino acids long. Looked up from germline, CDR1 is MNHNS and CDR2 is SASEGT. This chain's CDR3 is CASSASTSGMGE.

With regard to this clone: A read error is likely, as this CDR3 ends without the conserved phenylalanine or tryptophan. Because the CDR3's place on the DNA is in doubt, the DNA is left out and the CDR3 is given as listed by TCRdb. The rearrangement links TRBV16 to TRBJ1-4. The length of the CDR3 is 10 amino acids, counting both ends. Looked up from germline, CDR1 is KGHSY and CDR2 is FQNENV. The CDR3 sequence is CASSQSSSVT.

Comment on this clone: The conserved phenylalanine or tryptophan is not found at the CDR3 terminus, so this likely reflects a read error. The limits of the CDR3 on the DNA are not certain, so only TCRdb's listed CDR3 is given. CDR3 sequence reads: CASSERAVSSTDT. The V and J genes are TRBV6-1 and TRBJ2-3; the listed D gene, TRBD1, was not tested against the DNA. The CDR3 numbers 13 amino acids, ends counted. The germline CDR1 and CDR2 sequences are MNHNS and SASEGT.

Concerning this clone: The CDR3 does not end in the conserved phenylalanine or tryptophan, so this is likely a read error. It is unclear where the CDR3 begins or ends on the DNA, so no DNA is shown, and the CDR3 is as TCRdb lists it. This chain joins TRBV5-1 and TRBJ2-5; the table's TRBD1 call for D was not verified on the DNA. CDR1 and CDR2 (germline): SGHRS, YFSETQ. The CDR3 length equals 14 residues, ends included. The CDR3 protein is CASSLAVGLGLSET.

Of note for this clone: A read error is likely, as this CDR3 ends without the conserved phenylalanine or tryptophan. It is unclear where the CDR3 begins or ends on the DNA, so no DNA is shown, and the CDR3 is as TCRdb lists it. The chain links TRBV7-9 to TRBJ1-6; the table's D call of TRBD1 was not tested on the DNA. 10 amino acids form the CDR3, both terminal residues included. Germline CDR1 and CDR2: SEHNR and FQNEAQ (reference sequence). CDR3 protein: CASQDRVDSP.

Turning to this clone: The missing conserved phenylalanine or tryptophan at the end of this CDR3 makes a read error likely. No DNA is shown, since the ends of the CDR3 on it are uncertain; the CDR3 is the one TCRdb lists. This chain links TRBV5-1 with TRBJ2-6; TRBD2 is the table's D call and was not checked against the DNA. The CDR3 is 14 residues long, ends included. The germline V gene has CDR1 SGHRS and CDR2 YFSETQ. CDR3 in amino acids: CASSLGGLNSGANV.

Regarding this clone: The CDR3 does not end in the conserved phenylalanine or tryptophan, so this is likely a read error. The limits of the CDR3 on the DNA are not certain, so only TCRdb's listed CDR3 is given. This chain connects TRBV11-2 to TRBJ1-6; TRBD1 is the table's D call, not checked against the DNA. The CDR3 comprises 12 residues, both ends counted. Germline values: CDR1 SGHAT, CDR2 FQNNGV. The CDR3 here is CASSSGQGALSP.

Worth noting for this clone: The conserved phenylalanine or tryptophan normally closing the CDR3 is absent here, so this likely arose from a read error. No DNA is shown, since the ends of the CDR3 on it are uncertain; the CDR3 is the one TCRdb lists. The chain uses TRBV13 and TRBJ1-4; the DNA was not used to check the table's D call, TRBD1. The CDR3 sequence runs 11 residues, both termini included. Germline CDR1 is PRHDT and CDR2 is FYEKMQ (reference sequence). The CDR3 sequence: CASSLRGLGEK.

Notes on this clone: No conserved phenylalanine or tryptophan ends this CDR3, so it is likely a read error. Because the CDR3's place on the DNA is in doubt, the DNA is left out and the CDR3 is given as listed by TCRdb. The genes are TRBV7-6 and TRBJ2-2; the listed D gene, TRBD2, was not tested against the DNA. Germline CDR1 and CDR2: SGHVS and FNYEAQ. The CDR3 is 8 residues long, counting both termini. The CDR3: CASTTGGE.

With regard to this clone: Likely a read error: the CDR3 ends without its conserved phenylalanine or tryptophan. No DNA is shown, since the ends of the CDR3 on it are uncertain; the CDR3 is the one TCRdb lists. This sequence joins TRBV11-2 and TRBJ1-1; TRBD1 reflects the table's D call only, with no check against the DNA. The CDR3 comprises 10 residues, both ends counted. Germline CDR1 is SGHAT and CDR2 is FQNNGV. The CDR3 reads CASSSGTLYE.

Note on this clone: The CDR3 ends on some other residue instead of the conserved phenylalanine or tryptophan, so this is likely a read error. The DNA is omitted, as the CDR3 cannot be located on it reliably, and the CDR3 follows TCRdb's listing. V gene TRBV20-1 combines with J gene TRBJ2-1; no DNA check was done on the table's D call, TRBD2. CDR1 is DFQATT, CDR2 SNEGSKA, per germline (reference sequence). The CDR3 has 12 residues if both end residues are counted. This chain's CDR3 is CSARIPLARANE.

Note on this clone: No conserved phenylalanine or tryptophan is present at the end of the CDR3, so a read error is the likely explanation. It is unclear where the CDR3 begins or ends on the DNA, so no DNA is shown, and the CDR3 is as TCRdb lists it. V is TRBV10-3 and J is TRBJ2-7; TRBD1 is the table's D call, not checked against the DNA. Inclusive of both ends, the CDR3 amounts to 8 amino acids. Germline CDR1 reads ENHRY; CDR2 reads SYGVKD. The CDR3 loop is CAISEDYE.

In the case of this clone: Lacking the conserved final phenylalanine or tryptophan, this CDR3 likely reflects a read error. It is unclear where the CDR3 begins or ends on the DNA, so no DNA is shown, and the CDR3 is as TCRdb lists it. The chain joins TRBV13 to TRBJ2-5; the listed D gene, TRBD2, was not tested against the DNA. From its first to its last residue, the CDR3 has 12 amino acids. Germline CDR1 PRHDT, CDR2 FYEKMQ (reference sequence). The CDR3 is CASSSNSGVEET.

On this clone itself: Lacking the conserved final phenylalanine or tryptophan, this CDR3 likely reflects a read error. The DNA is omitted, as the CDR3 cannot be located on it reliably, and the CDR3 follows TCRdb's listing. The chain employs TRBV5-6 and TRBJ1-2; TRBD1, as called in the table, went unchecked against the DNA. The CDR3 is 10 residues long, ends included. Germline V gives CDR1 SGHDT, CDR2 YYEEEE. The CDR3 sequence: CASSPEVNYG.

As for this clone: This likely comes from a read error, as the CDR3 has no conserved phenylalanine or tryptophan at its end. No DNA is shown, since the ends of the CDR3 on it are uncertain; the CDR3 is the one TCRdb lists. J is TRBJ1-2 and V is TRBV19; the tabulated D call, TRBD1, remains unverified against the DNA. Germline V gene sequence: CDR1 LNHDA, CDR2 SQIVND (reference sequence). The CDR3 comprises 11 residues, both ends counted. The CDR3: CASSILEGRNG.

A remark on this clone: The final CDR3 position lacks the conserved phenylalanine or tryptophan, pointing to a likely read error. The DNA is omitted, as the CDR3 cannot be located on it reliably, and the CDR3 follows TCRdb's listing. V gene TRBV7-9 combines with J gene TRBJ2-5; the DNA was not used to check the table's D call, TRBD1. Germline V gene data show CDR1 as SEHNR and CDR2 as FQNEAQ (reference sequence). The CDR3 numbers 9 amino acids, ends counted. This CDR3 reads CASRTGSET.

Worth noting for this clone: The CDR3 ends on some other residue instead of the conserved phenylalanine or tryptophan, so this is likely a read error. The limits of the CDR3 on the DNA are not certain, so only TCRdb's listed CDR3 is given. This rearrangement joins TRBV5-1 to TRBJ1-2; the table's TRBD1 call for D was not verified on the DNA. From its first to its last residue, the CDR3 has 10 amino acids. Germline V gene data show CDR1 as SGHRS and CDR2 as YFSETQ. CDR3 sequence reads: CASSSTGFDG.

Comment on this clone: A read error is likely, as this CDR3 ends without the conserved phenylalanine or tryptophan. The limits of the CDR3 on the DNA are not certain, so only TCRdb's listed CDR3 is given. The chain has TRBV19 and TRBJ1-2; the listed D gene, TRBD1, was not tested against the DNA. Germline CDR1 reads LNHDA; CDR2 reads SQIVND (reference sequence). The CDR3 region is 12 residues in length, termini included. The CDR3 sequence is CASSPPDRSSYG.

Notes on this clone: The conserved final phenylalanine or tryptophan is absent from the CDR3, which likely points to a read error. Because the CDR3's place on the DNA is in doubt, the DNA is left out and the CDR3 is given as listed by TCRdb. CDR3 region: CSARGLAGAQGT. The chain is built from TRBV20-1 and TRBJ2-3; TRBD2 reflects the table's D call only, with no check against the DNA. Germline V gene lookup returns CDR1 DFQATT and CDR2 SNEGSKA (reference sequence). The CDR3 is 12 residues long, ends included.